The entry that follows covers one T cell receptor beta chain sequence. What it binds is unknown. The record originates from a study of shared clonotypes between healthy human individuals. Broader study findings: Non-shared clonotypes were found to have lower generation probabilities than the clonotypes that were shared by all four of the sorted-subset donors.

The authors ran the assay at deep level. The repertoire was sequenced with immunoSEQ multiplex PCR; TCRdb's copy has only in-frame clones and lacks some. Among 1.4 million or so clones listed, approximately 98.5% were seen once. Germline V gene data show CDR1 as MNHEY and CDR2 as SVGAGI. This CDR3 region has 14 residues. The V end was cut by 10 bases, the J end by 4 bases, with 17 bases between. This sequence originates from a man aged 25 to 40 in good health. The chain has TRBV6-5 and TRBJ2-1; maybe TRBD2 (6 bases). The sample consisted of naive CD4+ T cells sorted from blood. Subset reported: CD45RA+ positively selected. The CDR3: CATAPAGSYNEQFF. CDR3 sequence (DNA): TGTGCCACCGCCCCGGCGGGATCTTACAATGAGCAGTTCTTC.